The TCR beta chain under discussion was sequenced for a study of early T cells in non-severe SARS-CoV-2 infection. Background on the study: Sequencing used unsorted whole-blood bulk RNA, so chains lack pairing. Study conclusions and caveats: Clonotype matching in VDJdb favored anti-spike CD8 responses and did not capture private and CD4 specificities.

This clonotype was picked up many times. Its specificity is not known. The CDR3 has 13 amino acids. V shed 7 bases and J shed 4 bases, with 13 bases lying between them. CDR1 is MNHNS, CDR2 SASEGT, per germline. The protocol attached unique molecular identifiers to individual cDNA molecules. TCRdb itself ran the 5' RACE reads through MiXCR, one entry per CDR3 protein. This sample has 20,000 to 25,000 distinct CDR3 sequences; over 4% occur once, and the top ten carry about 4%. The rearrangement links TRBV6-1 to TRBJ1-2, with D perhaps TRBD1 (5 bases). Sequenced material: whole blood. The source of this sequence is an adult who was a healthcare worker with PCR-confirmed SARS-CoV-2 infection or an uninfected control (not recorded which). The CDR3 bases are TGTGCCAGCACCTTTACAGGCGCCTATGGCTACACCTTC. Translating gives CASTFTGAYGYTF.